Ten or more counts support the clone carrying this TCR beta chain. Its matching antigen is unknown. The data are from a study of T-cell reconstitution after alpha-beta-depleted transplantation in children. Study results and caveats: Certain patients had high TCRbeta diversity at day 60, and it came from recipient T cells and thymic progenitors that survived. About two months after transplant, alpha-beta T cells reportedly came from several hundred expanded graft clones. A year had passed since transplant, and T-cell counts and diversity by then came mostly from newly produced T cells.

It was with unique molecular identifiers that the TCRbeta library was prepared. Each CDR3 protein gets one entry after TCRdb re-called the PCR reads with MiXCR. The sample lists almost 250,000 distinct CDR3 sequences; about 23% were seen once. V was clipped by 3 bases and J by 3 bases, with 3 bases between them. CDR3 length: 13 amino acids. The germline gives CDR1 LGHNT, CDR2 FRNRAP. The receptor comes from a girl aged 2-15 years with Fanconi anemia, due to receive a stem cell transplant. The chain has TRBV12-5 and TRBJ2-6; D gene ambiguous. Source: PBMCs, taken before TCRalphabeta/CD19-depleted stem cell transplant. The CDR3 DNA reads as TGTGCTAGTGGTTTTTTTGGGGCCAACGTCCTGACTTTC. Translated, it gives CASGFFGANVLTF.